Shown below are 9 T cell receptor beta chains from a single sample sequenced in a study of shared clonotypes between healthy human individuals. Profiled with immunoSEQ multiplex PCR; TCRdb holds only in-frame clones, not every one. The sample lists more than 900,000 clones, about four fifths occurring once. The sample comprised memory CD4+ T cells from PBMCs. As to subset: CD45RA-negative fraction. These receptors were collected from a man aged 18 to 29 in good health. Some clones in this sample may be carry-over from other donors' samples.

The V gene is TRBV2, the J gene TRBJ2-2; possible D gene TRBD1, 5 bases. Germline V gene sequence: CDR1 SNHLY, CDR2 FYNNEI. The V gene lost 6 bases and the J gene lost 7 bases, with 15 bases spanning the gap. The CDR3 is 14 amino acids. The CDR3: CASRLSGFVGELFF. The CDR3 nucleotides read TGTGCCAGCAGACTCTCAGGGTTTGTCGGGGAGCTGTTTTTT.

V gene TRBV27 combines with J gene TRBJ2-7, with 10 bases identical to TRBD1. V lost 2 bases to trimming and J lost 5 bases; unmatched junction nucleotides: 3. The CDR3 sequence is 14 residues long. CDR1 MNHEY and CDR2 SMNVEV come from the germline V gene (reference sequence). The CDR3 nucleotides read TGTGCCAGCAGTTTAAGGGGACAGGGGAACGAGCAGTACTTC. Amino acids: CASSLRGQGNEQYF.

The chain carries TRBV11-2 and TRBJ2-7; 9 nucleotides align to TRBD1. The CDR3 is 17 amino acids. Per germline, CDR1 SGHAT and CDR2 FQNNGV. The junction had 9 bases not matched to a gene; V was cut back by 3 bases and J by 0 bases. CDR3 loop: CASSFPYRDRDSYEQYF. The CDR3 coding sequence is TGTGCCAGCAGCTTCCCATACCGGGACAGGGACTCCTACGAGCAGTACTTC.

In regard to this clone: Distinct nucleotide sequences in the sample also encode this CDR3. The rearrangement uses TRBV7-2 and TRBJ1-2; a weak D match, TRBD1 (6 bases). Trimming took 5 bases from V and 2 from J, leaving 9 bases between them. CDR1 is SGHTA, CDR2 FQGNSA, per germline. This CDR3 comprises 13 residues. The CDR3 coding sequence is TGTGCCAGCAGCCCTACAGGGAACTATGGCTACACCTTC. Protein sequence: CASSPTGNYGYTF.

The chain employs TRBV5-1 and TRBJ2-1; no firm D call. V was trimmed by 0 bases and J by 8 bases, leaving 9 bases between them. The CDR3 sequence is 13 residues long. Germline CDR1 SGHRS, CDR2 YFSETQ. The CDR3 DNA reads TGCGCCAGCAGCTTGGTGCGGCCGGATGAGCAGTTCTTC. This codes for CASSLVRPDEQFF.

The chain is built from TRBV6-6 and TRBJ1-6, with TRBD1 identical over 8 bases. Trimming cost V 6 bases and J 10 bases; bases outside gene matches: 11. This CDR3 spans 15 amino acids. CDR1 MNHNY and CDR2 SVGAGI come from the germline V gene (reference sequence). CDR3 DNA: TGTGCCAGCAGAGACCGGACAGGGAGGGTGTCACCCCTCCACTTT. Encoded protein: CASRDRTGRVSPLHF.

In the case of this clone: A far bigger clonotype differs at one base, so this is likely a read error. The chain couples TRBV15 to TRBJ2-7; D is perhaps TRBD1 (5 bases). Trimming cost V 5 bases and J 2 bases, with 16 bases left between them. The length of the CDR3 is 15 residues. Germline V gene data show CDR1 as LNHNV and CDR2 as YYDKDF (reference sequence). CDR3 loop: CATSESRGQPYEQYF. The CDR3 region has the DNA TGTGCCACCAGCGAATCGCGAGGACAACCCTACGAGCAGTACTTC. Supplemented by reference TRBV15 and TRBJ2-7, the full variable domain reads DAMVIQNPRYQVTQFGKPVTLSCSQTLNHNVMYWYQQKSSQAPKLLFHYYDKDFNNEADTPDNFQSRRPNTSFCFLDIRSPGLGDTAMYLCATSESRGQPYEQYFGPGTRLTVT.

Note on this clone: The junction and the germline gene differ at one end; a read error may be behind it. The V gene is TRBV7-9, the J gene TRBJ2-4; 10 bases line up with TRBD1. The CDR3 length is 14 residues. In germline, CDR1 is SEHNR, CDR2 FQNEAQ (reference sequence). The CDR3 nucleotides read TGTGCCAGCAGTCCCGGGACAGGGGTTCGGGCGTTGGACTTC. This translates into CASSPGTGVRALDF. The full variable domain, rest sourced from reference TRBV7-9 and TRBJ2-4, is DTGVSQNPRHKITKRGQNVTFRCDPISEHNRLYWYRQTLGQGPEFLTYFQNEAQLEKSRLLSDRFSAERPKGSFSTLEIQRTEQGDSAMYLCASSPGTGVRALDFGAGTRLSVL.

The V gene is TRBV7-2, the J gene TRBJ2-5; either TRBD1 or TRBD2 may fit D (5 bases each). CDR3 length: 15 residues. Per germline, CDR1 SGHTA and CDR2 FQGNSA. The ends were cut back, 1 base at V and 2 bases at J, with 11 bases in the middle. CDR3 sequence: CASSLVLGVQETQYF. CDR3 coding DNA: TGTGCCAGCAGCTTAGTGTTGGGGGTGCAAGAGACCCAGTACTTC. Based on the CDR3 plus reference TRBV7-2 and TRBJ2-5, the full variable domain is GAGVSQSPSNKVTEKGKDVELRCDPISGHTALYWYRQSLGQGLEFLIYFQGNSAPDKSGLPSDRFSAERTGGSVSTLTIQRTQQEDSAVYLCASSLVLGVQETQYFGPGTRLLVL.